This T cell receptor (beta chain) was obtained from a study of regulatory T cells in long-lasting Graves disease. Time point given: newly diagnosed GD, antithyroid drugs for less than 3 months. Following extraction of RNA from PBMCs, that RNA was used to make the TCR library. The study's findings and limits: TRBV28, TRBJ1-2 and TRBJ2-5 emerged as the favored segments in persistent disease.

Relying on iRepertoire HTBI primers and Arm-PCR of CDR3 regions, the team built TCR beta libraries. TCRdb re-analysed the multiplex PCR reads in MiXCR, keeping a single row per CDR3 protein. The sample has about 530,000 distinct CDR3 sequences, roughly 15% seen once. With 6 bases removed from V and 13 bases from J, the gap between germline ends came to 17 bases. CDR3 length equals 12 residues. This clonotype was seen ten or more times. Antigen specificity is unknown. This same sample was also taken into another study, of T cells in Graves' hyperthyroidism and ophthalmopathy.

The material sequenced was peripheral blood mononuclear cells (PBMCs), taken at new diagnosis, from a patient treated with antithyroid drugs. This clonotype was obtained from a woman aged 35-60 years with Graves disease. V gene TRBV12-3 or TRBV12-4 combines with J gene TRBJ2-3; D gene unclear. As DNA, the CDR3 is TGTGCCAGCAGCCAACGGGCCAAACTTGAGTATTTT. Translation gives CASSQRAKLEYF.